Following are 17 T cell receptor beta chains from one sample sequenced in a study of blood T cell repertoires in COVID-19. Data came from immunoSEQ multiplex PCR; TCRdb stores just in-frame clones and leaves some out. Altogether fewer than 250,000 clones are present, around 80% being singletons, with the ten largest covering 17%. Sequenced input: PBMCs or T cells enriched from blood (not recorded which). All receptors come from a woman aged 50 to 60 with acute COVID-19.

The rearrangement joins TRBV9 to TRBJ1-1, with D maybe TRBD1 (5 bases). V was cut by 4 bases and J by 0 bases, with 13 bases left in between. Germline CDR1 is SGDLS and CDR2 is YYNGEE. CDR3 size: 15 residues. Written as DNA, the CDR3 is TGTGCCAGCAGCCCCTCGACAGAGCTGAACACTGAAGCTTTCTTT. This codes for CASSPSTELNTEAFF. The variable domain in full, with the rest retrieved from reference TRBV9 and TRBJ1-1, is DSGVTQTPKHLITATGQRVTLRCSPRSGDLSVYWYQQSLDQGLQFLIQYYNGEERAKGNILERFSAQQFPDLHSELNLSSLELGDSALYFCASSPSTELNTEAFFGQGTRLTVV.

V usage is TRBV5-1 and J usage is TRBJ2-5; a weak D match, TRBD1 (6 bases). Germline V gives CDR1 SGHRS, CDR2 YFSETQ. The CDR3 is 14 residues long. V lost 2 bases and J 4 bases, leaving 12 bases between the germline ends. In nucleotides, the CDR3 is TGCGCCAGCAGCTTTGGGGACATACTAGAGACCCAGTACTTC. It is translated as CASSFGDILETQYF.

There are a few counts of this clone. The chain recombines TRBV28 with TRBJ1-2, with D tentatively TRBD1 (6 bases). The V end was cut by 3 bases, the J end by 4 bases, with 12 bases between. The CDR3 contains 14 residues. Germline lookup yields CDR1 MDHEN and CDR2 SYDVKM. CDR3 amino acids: CASSFRGGIYGYTF. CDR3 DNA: TGTGCCAGCAGTTTTCGAGGGGGAATCTATGGCTACACCTTC.

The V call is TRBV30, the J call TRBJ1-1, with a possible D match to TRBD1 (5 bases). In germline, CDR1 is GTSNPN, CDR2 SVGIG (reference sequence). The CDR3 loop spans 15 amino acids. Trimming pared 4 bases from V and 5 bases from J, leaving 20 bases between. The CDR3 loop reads CAWTSVGGRGTEAFF. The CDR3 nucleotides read TGTGCCTGGACTTCTGTCGGGGGGAGAGGGACTGAAGCTTTCTTT.

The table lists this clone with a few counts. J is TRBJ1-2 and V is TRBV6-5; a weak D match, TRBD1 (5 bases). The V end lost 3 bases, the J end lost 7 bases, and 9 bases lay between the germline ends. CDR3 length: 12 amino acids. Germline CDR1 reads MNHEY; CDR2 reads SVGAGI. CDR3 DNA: TGTGCCAGCAGTTATGGTGGGGCTGGCTACACCTTC. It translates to CASSYGGAGYTF.

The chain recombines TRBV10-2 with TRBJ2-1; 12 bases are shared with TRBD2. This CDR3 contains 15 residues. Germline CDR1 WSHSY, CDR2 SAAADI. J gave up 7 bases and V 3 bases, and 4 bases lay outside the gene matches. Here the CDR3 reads CASSDNLAGGNEQFF. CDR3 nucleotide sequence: TGCGCCAGCAGTGATAACCTAGCGGGGGGGAATGAGCAGTTCTTC.

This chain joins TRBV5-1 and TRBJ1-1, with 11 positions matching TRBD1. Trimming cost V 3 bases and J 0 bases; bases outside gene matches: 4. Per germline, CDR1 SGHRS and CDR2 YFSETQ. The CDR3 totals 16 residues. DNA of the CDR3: TGCGCCAGCAGCTCGGACAGGGGGCGAATGAACACTGAAGCTTTCTTT. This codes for CASSSDRGRMNTEAFF.

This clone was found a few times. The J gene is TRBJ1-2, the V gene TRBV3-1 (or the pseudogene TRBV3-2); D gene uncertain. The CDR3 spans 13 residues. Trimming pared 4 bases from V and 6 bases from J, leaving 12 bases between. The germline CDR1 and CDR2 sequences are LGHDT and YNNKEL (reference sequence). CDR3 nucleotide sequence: TGTGCCAGCAGCCCCGGGAATGACGATGGCTACACCTTC. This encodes CASSPGNDDGYTF.

CDR3 sequence: CASSPYQETQYF. The CDR3 DNA reads TGTGCCAGCAGCCCGTACCAAGAGACCCAGTACTTC. This rearrangement joins TRBV7-8 to TRBJ2-5; D is uncertain. The CDR3 spans 12 residues. CDR1 SGHVS and CDR2 FQNEAQ come from the germline V gene. Trimming shortened V by 5 bases and J by 0 bases, and 4 bases separated the two germline ends.

CDR3: CASSMWGEGGNQPQHF. The CDR3 coding sequence is TGTGCCAGTAGTATGTGGGGAGAGGGAGGCAATCAGCCCCAGCATTTT. J is TRBJ1-5 and V is TRBV19; D gene uncertain. Trimming cost V 3 bases and J 2 bases, with 14 bases left between them. Germline V gene data show CDR1 as LNHDA and CDR2 as SQIVND (reference sequence). The length of the CDR3 is 16 residues.

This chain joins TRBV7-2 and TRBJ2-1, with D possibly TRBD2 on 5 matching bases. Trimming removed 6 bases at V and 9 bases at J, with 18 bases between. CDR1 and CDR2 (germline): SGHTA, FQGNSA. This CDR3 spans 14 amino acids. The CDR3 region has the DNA TGTGCCAGCAGATATTACTCAGGCAGCGGTGAGCAGTTCTTC. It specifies CASRYYSGSGEQFF. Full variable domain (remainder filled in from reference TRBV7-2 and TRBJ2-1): GAGVSQSPSNKVTEKGKDVELRCDPISGHTALYWYRQSLGQGLEFLIYFQGNSAPDKSGLPSDRFSAERTGGSVSTLTIQRTQQEDSAVYLCASRYYSGSGEQFFGPGTRLTVL.

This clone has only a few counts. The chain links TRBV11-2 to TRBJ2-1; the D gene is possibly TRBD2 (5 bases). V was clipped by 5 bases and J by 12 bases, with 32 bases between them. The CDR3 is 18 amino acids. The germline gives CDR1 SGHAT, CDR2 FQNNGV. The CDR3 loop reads CASSPRTFGDYSNDGQFF. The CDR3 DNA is TGTGCCAGCAGCCCCAGGACGTTTGGTGACTATAGCAATGACGGGCAGTTCTTC.

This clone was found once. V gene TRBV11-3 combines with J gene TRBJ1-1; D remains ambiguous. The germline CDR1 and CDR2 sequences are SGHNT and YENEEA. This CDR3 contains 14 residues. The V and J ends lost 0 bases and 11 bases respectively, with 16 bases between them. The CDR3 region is CASSLDSRAGEAFF. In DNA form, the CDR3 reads TGTGCCAGCAGCTTAGATTCGAGGGCGGGTGAGGCTTTCTTT.

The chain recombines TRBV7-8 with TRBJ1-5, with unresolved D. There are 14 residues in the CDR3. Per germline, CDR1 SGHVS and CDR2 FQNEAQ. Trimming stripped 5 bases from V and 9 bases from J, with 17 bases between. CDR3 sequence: CASSAEAYLTPQHF. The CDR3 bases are TGTGCCAGCAGCGCCGAGGCATATTTGACGCCCCAGCATTTT. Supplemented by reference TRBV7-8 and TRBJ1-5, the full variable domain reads GAGVSQSPRYKVAKRGQDVALRCDPISGHVSLFWYQQALGQGPEFLTYFQNEAQLDKSGLPSDRFFAERPEGSVSTLKIQRTQQEDSAVYLCASSAEAYLTPQHFGDGTRLSIL.

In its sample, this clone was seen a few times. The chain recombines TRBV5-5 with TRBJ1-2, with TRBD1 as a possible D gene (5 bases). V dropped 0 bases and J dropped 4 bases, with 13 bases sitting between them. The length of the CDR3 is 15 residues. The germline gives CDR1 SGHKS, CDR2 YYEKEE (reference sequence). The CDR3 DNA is TGTGCCAGCAGCTTGGATGTGGGGCCTGGCTATGGCTACACCTTC. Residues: CASSLDVGPGYGYTF.

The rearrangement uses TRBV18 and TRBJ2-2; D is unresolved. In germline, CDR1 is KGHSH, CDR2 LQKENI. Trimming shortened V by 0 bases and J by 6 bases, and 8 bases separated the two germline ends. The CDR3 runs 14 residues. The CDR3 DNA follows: TGTGCCAGCTCACCACCGATGGCCCCCGGGGAGCTGTTTTTT. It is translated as CASSPPMAPGELFF.

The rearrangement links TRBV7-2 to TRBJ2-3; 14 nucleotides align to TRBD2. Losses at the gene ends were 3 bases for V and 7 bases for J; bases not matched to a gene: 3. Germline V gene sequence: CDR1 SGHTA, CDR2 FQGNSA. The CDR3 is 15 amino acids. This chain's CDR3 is CASSLTSGGGNTQYF. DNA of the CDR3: TGTGCCAGCAGCTTGACTAGCGGGGGGGGAAATACGCAGTATTTT.